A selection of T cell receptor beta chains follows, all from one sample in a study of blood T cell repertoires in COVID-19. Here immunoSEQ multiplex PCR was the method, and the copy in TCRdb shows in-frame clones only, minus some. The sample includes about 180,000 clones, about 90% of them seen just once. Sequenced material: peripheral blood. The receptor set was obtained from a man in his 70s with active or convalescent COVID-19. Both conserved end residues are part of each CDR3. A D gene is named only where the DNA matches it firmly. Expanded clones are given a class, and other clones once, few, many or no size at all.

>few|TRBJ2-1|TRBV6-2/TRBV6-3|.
CASSSVGARVEQFF
TGTGCCAGCAGTTCCGTGGGGGCGCGGGTCGAGCAGTTCTTC
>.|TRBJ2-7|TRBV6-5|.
CASSLDLTYEQYF
TGTGCCAGCAGTCTAGATCTGACCTACGAGCAGTACTTC
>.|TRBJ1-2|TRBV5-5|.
CASSPTENYGYTF
TGTGCCAGCAGTCCAACCGAGAACTATGGCTACACCTTC
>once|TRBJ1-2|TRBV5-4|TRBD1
CASSTVTGDGGYGYTF
TGTGCCAGCAGCACTGTAACAGGGGATGGCGGCTATGGCTACACCTTC
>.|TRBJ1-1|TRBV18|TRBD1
CASSQDRVNTEAFF
TGTGCCAGCTCACAAGACAGGGTGAACACTGAAGCTTTCTTT
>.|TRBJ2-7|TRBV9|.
CASSFRDGSSYEQYF
TGTGCCAGCAGCTTCCGCGACGGGAGCTCCTACGAGCAGTACTTC
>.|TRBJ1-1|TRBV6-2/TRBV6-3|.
CASSYFRKLNTEAFF
TGTGCCAGCAGTTACTTCCGCAAGCTTAACACTGAAGCTTTCTTT
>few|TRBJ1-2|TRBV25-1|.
CASSEGGTYYGYTF
TGTGCCAGCAGTGAGGGAGGGACCTACTATGGCTACACCTTC
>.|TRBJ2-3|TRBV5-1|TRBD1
CASSPGTGVVDTQYF
TGCGCCAGCAGTCCGGGGACAGGGGTCGTTGATACGCAGTATTTT
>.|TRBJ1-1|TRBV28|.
CASRMGGGRTEAFF
TGTGCCAGCAGAATGGGGGGAGGTAGGACTGAAGCTTTCTTT
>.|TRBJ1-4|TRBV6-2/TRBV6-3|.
CASSHPQVGAKEKLFF
TGTGCCAGCAGTCATCCCCAAGTGGGGGCGAAGGAAAAACTGTTTTTT
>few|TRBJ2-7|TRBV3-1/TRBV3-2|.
CASSQSLRYEQYF
TGTGCCAGCAGCCAATCCCTGAGATACGAGCAGTACTTC
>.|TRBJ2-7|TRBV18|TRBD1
CASSPTDRDYEQYF
TGTGCCAGCTCACCAACCGACAGGGACTACGAGCAGTACTTC
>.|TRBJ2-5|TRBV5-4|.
CASSLPGQETQYF
TGTGCCAGCAGCTTACCGGGCCAAGAGACCCAGTACTTC
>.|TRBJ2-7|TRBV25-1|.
CASSVLGTLDYEQYF
TGTGCCAGCAGTGTCCTGGGGACACTCGACTACGAGCAGTACTTC
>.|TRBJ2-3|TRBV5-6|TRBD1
CASSLVLGQGVTDTQYF
TGTGCCAGCAGCTTGGTTTTGGGACAGGGAGTCACAGATACGCAGTATTTT
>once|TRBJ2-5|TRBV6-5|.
CASSYRQGVQETQYF
TGTGCCAGCAGTTATAGGCAGGGTGTCCAAGAGACCCAGTACTTC
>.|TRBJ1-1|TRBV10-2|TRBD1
CASSVAGGNTEAFF
TGCGCCAGCAGCGTAGCAGGGGGCAACACTGAAGCTTTCTTT
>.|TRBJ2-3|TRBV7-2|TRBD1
CASSVQGAKDTQYF
TGTGCCAGCAGCGTACAGGGGGCCAAAGATACGCAGTATTTT